This T cell receptor beta chain appears in the sequencing data of a study of blood T cell repertoires in COVID-19. Study-wide background: Italy, Spain and the United States were the sources of the convalescent and acute COVID-19 samples. PBMCs, B-cell-depleted T cells, or T cells were the source of the cDNA or gDNA that made up the material.

Authors' processing steps: How many nucleated cells were present was estimated from reference gene primer amplification. Measured with immunoSEQ multiplex PCR; TCRdb has only the in-frame clones, and not every one. That table gives V, J and clone size, and the DNA gave D and trimming. The sample carries under 200,000 clones, over 80% recorded once. Trimming left V 3 bases short and J 8 bases short, with 10 bases between. Germline lookup yields CDR1 SGHTA and CDR2 FQGNSA. The CDR3 totals 13 residues. The Seattle patients joined while their infection was active and were tracked longitudinally afterward.

The sequencing sample was made of peripheral blood. This receptor was identified in a woman between 55 and 75 years old with COVID-19, enrolled during active disease. This chain connects TRBV7-2 to TRBJ1-4, with D possibly matching TRBD1 (6 bases). The CDR3: CASSLLGAEKLFF. CDR3 nucleotide sequence: TGTGCCAGCAGCTTGTTGGGGGCCGAAAAACTGTTTTTT.